This entry lists 3 T cell receptor beta chains sequenced from one sample in a study of blood T cell repertoires in COVID-19. TCRdb keeps only in-frame clones here, not all; method: immunoSEQ multiplex PCR. This table has over 90,000 clones, 81% appearing once. Sequences were obtained from peripheral blood. These TCRs come from a man aged 55 to 69 with acute or convalescent COVID-19.

The CDR3 DNA sequence: TGTGCCAGCAGTTACCAGGGGGACATGAACACTGAAGCTTTCTTT. It encodes CASSYQGDMNTEAFF. The chain couples TRBV6-5 to TRBJ1-1; 7 bases are a match to TRBD1. The germline V gene has CDR1 MNHEY and CDR2 SVGAGI. CDR3 length equals 15 residues. The J segment lost 0 bases and the V segment lost 2 bases, leaving 3 bases of the junction unmatched.

V gene TRBV7-2 combines with J gene TRBJ1-5; D unresolved. The V gene's germline CDR1 is SGHTA and CDR2 FQGNSA. Trimming pared 6 bases from V and 0 bases from J, leaving 12 bases between. CDR3 length equals 15 residues. DNA of the CDR3: TGTGCCAGCAGGCTCCGAGGAAATAGCAATCAGCCCCAGCATTTT. It translates to CASRLRGNSNQPQHF.

V usage is TRBV5-1 and J usage is TRBJ2-1, with 9 bases aligning to TRBD2. Germline assignment: CDR1 SGHRS and CDR2 YFSETQ. The V gene end was trimmed by 0 bases and the J gene end by 5 bases; junction bases not matched to a gene: 6. CDR3 length: 16 residues. The CDR3 DNA follows: TGCGCCAGCAGCTTGGATTCTAGCGGGGAAGACAATGAGCAGTTCTTC. It is translated as CASSLDSSGEDNEQFF.